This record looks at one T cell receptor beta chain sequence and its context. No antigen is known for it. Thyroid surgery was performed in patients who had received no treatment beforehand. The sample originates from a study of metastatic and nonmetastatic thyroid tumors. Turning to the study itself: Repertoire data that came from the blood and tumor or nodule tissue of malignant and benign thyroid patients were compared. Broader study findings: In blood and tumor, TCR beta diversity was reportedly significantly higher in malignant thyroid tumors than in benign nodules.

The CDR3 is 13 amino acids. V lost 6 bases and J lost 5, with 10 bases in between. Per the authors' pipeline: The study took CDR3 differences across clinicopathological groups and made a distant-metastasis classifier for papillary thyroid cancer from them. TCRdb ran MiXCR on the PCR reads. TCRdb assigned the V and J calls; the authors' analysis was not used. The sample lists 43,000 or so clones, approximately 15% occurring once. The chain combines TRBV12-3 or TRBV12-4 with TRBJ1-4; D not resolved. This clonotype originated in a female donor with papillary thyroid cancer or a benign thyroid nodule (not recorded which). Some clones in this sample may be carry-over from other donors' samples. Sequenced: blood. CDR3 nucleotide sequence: TGTGCCAGCAGATGGCATCTAAATGAAAAACTGTTTTTT. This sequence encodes CASRWHLNEKLFF.